The 20 T cell receptor beta chains in this list originate from one sample, sequenced in a study of cytomegalovirus exposure and HLA in healthy donors. PCR used 60 Vbeta primers and 13 Jbeta primers. Using immunoSEQ multiplex PCR, the repertoire was profiled, and TCRdb retains in-frame clones only, with some absent. The repertoire includes 75,000 to 95,000 clones, nearly 80% of them detected once, and about 4.6% sits in the top ten. The material sequenced was PBMCs. Source of these receptors: a woman in her thirties or forties in good health and CMV-seropositive.

The DNA for the CDR3 is TGTGCCAGTAGTATGAGTCGGAACTATCAAGAGACCCAGTACTTC. Translated, it gives CASSMSRNYQETQYF. The gene calls are TRBV19 and TRBJ2-5; no clear D gene. Germline CDR1 and CDR2: LNHDA and SQIVND (reference sequence). This CDR3 is built from 15 residues. Trimming shortened V by 3 bases and J by 2 bases, and 13 bases separated the two germline ends.

This clone was detected once. The junction differs from germline at one of its ends, possibly a read error. The chain recombines TRBV14 with TRBJ2-2; D gene ambiguous. Looked up from germline, CDR1 is SGHDN and CDR2 is FVKESK. This CDR3 comprises 14 residues. The CDR3 loop is CASNQQSGTGELFF. Here the CDR3 DNA reads TGTGCCAGCAACCAACAATCCGGCACCGGGGAGCTGTTTTTT.

The chain employs TRBV28 and TRBJ1-6; D call uncertain. Deletions cut 8 bases from V and 9 bases from J, with 11 bases between. The germline gives CDR1 MDHEN, CDR2 SYDVKM. The CDR3 runs 12 residues. The CDR3 here is CASYVLGSPLHF. In DNA form, the CDR3 reads TGTGCCAGCTATGTACTAGGTTCACCCCTCCACTTT.

The chain recombines TRBV19 with TRBJ2-3, with TRBD2 as a possible D gene (5 bases). V shed 5 bases and J shed 0 bases, with 12 bases lying between them. Germline V gene lookup returns CDR1 LNHDA and CDR2 SQIVND (reference sequence). The CDR3 covers 15 residues. CDR3 DNA sequence: TGTGCCAGTAGTTTTGGCAGAGGGAGCACAGATACGCAGTATTTT. It translates to CASSFGRGSTDTQYF.

The gene calls are TRBV19 and TRBJ2-3; the D is unclear. V was shortened by 3 bases and J by 11 bases, with 12 bases between the two germline ends. The CDR3 consists of 12 residues. Germline V gene sequence: CDR1 LNHDA, CDR2 SQIVND (reference sequence). CDR3 bases: TGTGCCAGTAGTATGTCGAGGTGTGGGCAGTATTTT. Protein: CASSMSRCGQYF.

The chain carries TRBV6-5 and TRBJ2-3, with 7 bases identical to TRBD1. The V and J ends lost 2 bases and 6 bases, in that order; junction bases with no gene match: 8. The CDR3 sequence is 15 residues long. CDR1 and CDR2 (germline): MNHEY, SVGAGI. CDR3 DNA sequence: TGTGCCAGCAGTTACGGATACAGGGGATCGGATACGCAGTATTTT. Its protein is CASSYGYRGSDTQYF.

The chain has TRBV29-1 and TRBJ1-2, with D possibly being TRBD1 (5 bases). V was shortened by 7 bases and J by 3 bases, with 12 bases between the two germline ends. The CDR3 runs to 12 residues. Germline values: CDR1 SQVTM, CDR2 ANQGSEA. This CDR3 reads CSAEGVYYGYTF. In nucleotides, the CDR3 is TGCAGCGCCGAAGGGGTGTACTATGGCTACACCTTC.

This sequence joins TRBV7-2 and TRBJ2-5; D call uncertain. The J call is uncertain, as TRBJ2-7 better fits the DNA end. CDR3 length equals 11 residues. The germline V gene encodes CDR1 SGHTA and CDR2 FQGNSA. The CDR3 here is CASSLRYEQYF. The CDR3 nucleotides are TGTGCCAGCAGCTTGAGGTACGAGCAGTACTTC.

The chain combines TRBV10-2 with TRBJ2-3, with TRBD2 matching 11 bases. Germline lookup yields CDR1 WSHSY and CDR2 SAAADI. The CDR3 extends over 17 amino acids. V shed 4 bases and J 5 bases; nucleotides not matched to a gene: 11. The CDR3 DNA follows: TGCGCCAGCAGTGGAGACACTAGCGGGAGAATTGTAGATACGCAGTATTTT. Protein product: CASSGDTSGRIVDTQYF.

This clone was seen more than once but under ten times. The DNA of the CDR3 is TGTGCCAGCAGTCGGTCAGGGTCTTCGGGTGGCTACACCTTC. It yields the protein CASSRSGSSGGYTF. This chain connects TRBV25-1 to TRBJ1-2; TRBD1 might be the D (5 bases). Germline assignment: CDR1 MGHDK and CDR2 SYGVNS. The CDR3 is made up of 14 amino acids. Trimming shortened V by 5 bases and J by 7 bases, and 17 bases separated the two germline ends.

Only a few counts were recorded for this clone. In the same sample, other DNA sequences code for this CDR3. In DNA, the CDR3 is TGTGCCAGCAGCATTTCTAGGAAAGACCCGGCATACGAGCAGTACTTC. Translating it yields CASSISRKDPAYEQYF. V and J are TRBV9 and TRBJ2-7; D is uncertain. This CDR3 comprises 16 residues. The germline V gene encodes CDR1 SGDLS and CDR2 YYNGEE. V lost 4 bases and J 4 bases, leaving 21 bases between the germline ends.

The chain is built from TRBV29-1 and TRBJ2-1; 8 nucleotides agree with TRBD2. In germline, CDR1 is SQVTM, CDR2 ANQGSEA. The junction had 8 bases not matched to a gene; V was cut back by 7 bases and J by 9 bases. CDR3 length: 12 residues. The CDR3 is CSGGSGTSEQFF. CDR3 bases: TGCAGCGGGGGTAGCGGGACTAGTGAGCAGTTCTTC.

The J gene is TRBJ2-1, the V gene TRBV4-2, with TRBD2 matching over 11 bases. V lost 4 bases to trimming and J lost 4 bases; unmatched junction nucleotides: 9. The germline V gene encodes CDR1 LGHNA and CDR2 YNFKEQ. This CDR3 has 17 amino acids. In DNA form, the CDR3 reads TGTGCCAGCAGCCCTCGAGGGGGGACTAGCGGATACAATGAGCAGTTCTTC. Translating gives CASSPRGGTSGYNEQFF.

J is TRBJ2-3 and V is TRBV20-1; 7 bases are shared with TRBD2. The CDR3 extends over 11 amino acids. Germline CDR1 DFQATT, CDR2 SNEGSKA (reference sequence). J lost 11 bases, V lost 6 bases, and 8 bases had no gene match. The CDR3 spells CSASRGERQYF. The CDR3 DNA sequence: TGCAGTGCCTCTCGGGGGGAACGGCAGTATTTT.

The V gene is TRBV7-6, the J gene TRBJ2-2, with D possibly matching TRBD2 (5 bases). CDR1 and CDR2 from the germline V gene are SGHVS and FNYEAQ. V was clipped by 1 base and J by 4 bases, with 10 bases between them. This CDR3 has 15 residues. Here the CDR3 reads CASSLGGMVTGELFF. CDR3 coding DNA: TGTGCCAGCAGCTTAGGAGGGATGGTCACCGGGGAGCTGTTTTTT.

J is TRBJ2-5 and V is TRBV2; the match to TRBD2 covers 7 bases. Germline V gene sequence: CDR1 SNHLY, CDR2 FYNNEI. Unmatched junction bases numbered 7, after V lost 7 bases and J lost 2 bases. This CDR3 has 14 amino acids. CDR3 region: CASTREGNQETQYF. In DNA form, the CDR3 reads TGTGCCAGCACCAGGGAGGGTAATCAAGAGACCCAGTACTTC.

This chain links TRBV7-2 with TRBJ2-5; D ambiguous. The CDR3 length is 12 residues. CDR1 SGHTA and CDR2 FQGNSA come from the germline V gene. V was pared by 0 bases and J by 5 bases, with 4 bases between. The CDR3 here is CASSLAAETQYF. CDR3 sequence (DNA): TGTGCCAGCAGCTTAGCGGCTGAGACCCAGTACTTC. The full variable domain, its missing parts supplied by reference TRBV7-2 and TRBJ2-5, is GAGVSQSPSNKVTEKGKDVELRCDPISGHTALYWYRQSLGQGLEFLIYFQGNSAPDKSGLPSDRFSAERTGGSVSTLTIQRTQQEDSAVYLCASSLAAETQYFGPGTRLLVL.

The chain uses TRBV18 and TRBJ2-7; 9 bases are a match to TRBD1. This CDR3 is 17 amino acids long. Germline CDR1 reads KGHSH; CDR2 reads LQKENI. V lost 3 bases, J lost 3 bases, and 12 bases stayed unmatched. The DNA of the CDR3 is TGTGCCAGCTCACCCTCGGGACAGGGTTGGTCGGACTACGAGCAGTACTTC. This gives the protein CASSPSGQGWSDYEQYF.

CDR3 amino acids: CASSPSGSRSYEQYF. CDR3 in DNA: TGTGCCAGCAGCCCTAGCGGGAGTAGGTCCTACGAGCAGTACTTC. This chain connects TRBV7-2 to TRBJ2-7, with TRBD2 matching 10 bases. The CDR3 extends over 15 amino acids. Germline lookup yields CDR1 SGHTA and CDR2 FQGNSA. The J segment lost 1 base and the V segment lost 5 bases, leaving 5 bases of the junction unmatched. The variable domain in full, with the rest retrieved from reference TRBV7-2 and TRBJ2-7, is GAGVSQSPSNKVTEKGKDVELRCDPISGHTALYWYRQSLGQGLEFLIYFQGNSAPDKSGLPSDRFSAERTGGSVSTLTIQRTQQEDSAVYLCASSPSGSRSYEQYFGPGTRLTVT.

This clone was detected once. The chain joins TRBV15 to TRBJ2-3; D not resolved. This CDR3 spans 16 amino acids. CDR1 and CDR2 (germline): LNHNV, YYDKDF (reference sequence). Trimming left V 0 bases short and J 1 base short, with 11 bases between. CDR3 DNA: TGTGCCACCAGCAGAGATTTGGTGAGCGGCACAGATACGCAGTATTTT. It encodes CATSRDLVSGTDTQYF.